This T cell receptor (beta chain) was recovered during a study of blood T cell repertoires in COVID-19. Libraries were prepared by immunoSEQ multiplex PCR; TCRdb keeps only in-frame clonotypes and omits some of them. This sample yields approximately 90,000 clones, of which roughly 74% are seen a single time; 6.3% belongs to the top ten. The CDR3 has 16 residues. V was clipped by 1 base and J by 3 bases; unmatched bases: 4. CDR1 is SGHTA and CDR2 is FQGNSA in the germline V gene. The clonotype was recovered from a man in his sixties or seventies with COVID-19, enrolled during active disease. The gene calls are TRBV7-2 and TRBJ1-2; TRBD1 matches 11 bases. Sequences were obtained from peripheral blood. The CDR3 region has the DNA TGTGCCAGCAGCTTAGTCGGACAGGGGGCTTACTATGGCTACACCTTC. Translating gives CASSLVGQGAYYGYTF.